This T cell receptor (beta chain) was captured in a study of blood T cells in healthy people across ages. This clonotype occurred a few times. Isolation recovered at least 6.5 million PBMCs from every sample. The second PCR ran about 6 to 12 cycles with a sample-barcoded 5' primer and J-beta primers. TCRdb re-analysed the 5' RACE reads in MiXCR, keeping a single row per CDR3 protein. This sample carries approximately 2,000,000 distinct CDR3 sequences, around 40% of them seen once, and the ten largest clones take approximately 22%. J lost 4 bases, V lost 6 bases, and 9 bases had no gene match. This CDR3 has 15 amino acids. The V gene's germline CDR1 is MNHEY and CDR2 SVGAGI.

The specimen was blood. The chain recombines TRBV6-5 with TRBJ2-7; 10 nucleotides match TRBD1. The clonotype originates from a human donor in good health. The CDR3 here is CASRPTGTGEYEQYF. The CDR3, as DNA: TGTGCCAGCAGGCCGACCGGGACAGGGGAATACGAGCAGTACTTC.